Below, 21 T cell receptor beta chains from the same sample are listed, as sequenced in a study of response to subunit inactivated influenza vaccine. TCRdb passed the RT-PCR reads through MiXCR, listing each CDR3 protein once. The profile shows 700,000 to 900,000 distinct CDR3 sequences, around 20% of them singletons. This specimen consisted of PBMCs from blood, obtained more than 4 days after vaccination. The receptors here all came from a man aged 45-60 years who received an inactivated influenza vaccine.

This CDR3 reads CASSLVYHVLSGGRETQYF. The CDR3 nucleotides are TGTGCCAGCAGCTTAGTTTATCACGTTCTTAGCGGGGGTAGAGAGACCCAGTACTTC. The chain has TRBV11-2 and TRBJ2-5; TRBD2 matches 9 bases. Germline trimming cut 1 base from V and 4 bases from J; bases unmatched to any gene: 16. Germline V gene lookup returns CDR1 SGHAT and CDR2 FQNNGV. The CDR3 has 19 amino acids. The full variable domain, completed using reference TRBV11-2 and TRBJ2-5, is EAGVAQSPRYKIIEKRQSVAFWCNPISGHATLYWYQQILGQGPKLLIQFQNNGVVDDSQLPKDRFSAERLKGVDSTLKIQPAKLEDSAVYLCASSLVYHVLSGGRETQYFGPGTRLLVL.

This clonotype has only a few counts. This chain uses TRBV9 with TRBJ2-6; the D is unclear. V lost 0 bases and J 0 bases, leaving 13 bases between the germline ends. Germline loops: CDR1 SGDLS, CDR2 YYNGEE. The CDR3 has 18 residues. CDR3 sequence reads: CASSVGSIQTSGANVLTF. The CDR3 DNA reads TGTGCCAGCAGCGTAGGTTCCATACAGACCTCTGGGGCCAACGTCCTGACTTTC.

This clonotype was counted between two and nine times. This chain links TRBV3-1 with TRBJ2-3; D possibly uses TRBD1 or TRBD2 (5 bases each). V was cut by 0 bases and J by 2 bases, with 15 bases left in between. The CDR3 sequence is 17 residues long. In germline, CDR1 is LGHDT, CDR2 YNNKEL (reference sequence). The CDR3 sequence: CASSQDLPGRHTDTQYF. CDR3 in DNA: TGTGCCAGCAGCCAAGACTTACCGGGACGGCACACAGATACGCAGTATTTT.

This clonotype was detected only once. The chain uses TRBV5-5 and TRBJ1-3; 7 positions match TRBD1. The CDR3 runs 15 residues. The V segment lost 4 bases and the J segment 4 bases; nucleotides outside the gene matches: 8. CDR1 is SGHKS and CDR2 is YYEKEE in the germline V gene (reference sequence). The CDR3 nucleotides are TGTGCCAGCAGCAGGGAGACAGGGAGAGGAAACACCATATATTTT. Protein: CASSRETGRGNTIYF.

This clonotype was detected only a few times. The CDR3 spells CASSHGPTPRTDTQYF. In DNA, the CDR3 is TGTGCCAGCAGCCACGGACCCACCCCCCGCACAGATACGCAGTATTTT. The chain combines TRBV7-2 with TRBJ2-3; D unresolved. Germline loops: CDR1 SGHTA, CDR2 FQGNSA. V was shortened by 5 bases and J by 1 base, with 16 bases between the two germline ends. The CDR3 is made up of 16 amino acids.

The genes are TRBV15 and TRBJ2-5; no definite D call. CDR1 and CDR2 (germline): LNHNV, YYDKDF (reference sequence). V dropped 6 bases and J dropped 0 bases, with 11 bases sitting between them. The CDR3 contains 14 residues. The CDR3 bases are TGTGCCACCAGTAGGACCGGCGACCAAGAGACCCAGTACTTC. As protein: CATSRTGDQETQYF.

Many counts were recorded for this clonotype. The chain carries TRBV20-1 and TRBJ2-7, with D perhaps matching TRBD1 or TRBD2 (5 bases each). From germline, CDR1 is DFQATT and CDR2 SNEGSKA (reference sequence). The CDR3 extends over 14 amino acids. V was pared by 3 bases and J by 2 bases, with 14 bases between. CDR3 bases: TGCAGTGCTAGTGATGCCAGGGACGCCTACGAGCAGTACTTC. Translating it yields CSASDARDAYEQYF.

The chain carries TRBV11-2 and TRBJ2-2; D is ambiguous. Trimming stripped 7 bases from V and 0 bases from J, with 12 bases between. The CDR3 has 15 amino acids. Germline V CDR1 and CDR2: SGHAT, FQNNGV. The CDR3: CASNIGVANTGELFF. The CDR3 DNA is TGTGCCAGCAACATAGGCGTCGCGAACACCGGGGAGCTGTTTTTT. Using reference TRBV11-2 and TRBJ2-2 for the parts outside the CDR3, the full variable domain is EAGVAQSPRYKIIEKRQSVAFWCNPISGHATLYWYQQILGQGPKLLIQFQNNGVVDDSQLPKDRFSAERLKGVDSTLKIQPAKLEDSAVYLCASNIGVANTGELFFGEGSRLTVL.

The chain uses TRBV18 and TRBJ1-1; 11 bases are a match to TRBD1. Germline CDR1 reads KGHSH; CDR2 reads LQKENI. The J segment lost 6 bases and the V segment lost 2 bases, leaving 11 bases of the junction unmatched. This CDR3 comprises 17 residues. The CDR3 nucleotides are TGTGCCAGCTCACCATCCCGCGCCGGGACAGGGGGGGCTGAAGCTTTCTTT. Protein: CASSPSRAGTGGAEAFF.

The chain couples TRBV6-2 or TRBV6-3 to TRBJ2-4; D is unresolved. This CDR3 has 15 amino acids. Germline CDR1 is MNHEY and CDR2 is SVGEGT. V was shortened by 6 bases and J by 0 bases, with 12 bases between the two germline ends. Here the CDR3 reads CASRSQRLAKNIQYF. For the CDR3, the DNA is TGTGCCAGCAGGTCACAGAGGCTAGCCAAAAACATTCAGTACTTC.

The chain is built from TRBV6-2 or TRBV6-3 and TRBJ2-3; 11 bases fit TRBD2. With 6 bases clipped from V and 5 bases from J, the junction kept 4 bases outside the gene matches. CDR3 length: 14 amino acids. CDR1 is MNHEY and CDR2 is SVGEGT in the germline V gene. CDR3 residues: CASRLAGAKDTQYF. DNA for the CDR3: TGTGCCAGCAGACTAGCGGGAGCTAAAGATACGCAGTATTTT.

This clonotype was seen more than once but under ten times. The J gene is TRBJ1-1, the V gene TRBV28; 7 positions match TRBD1. CDR3 length: 20 residues. Looked up from germline, CDR1 is MDHEN and CDR2 is SYDVKM. V lost 5 bases, J lost 1 base, and 22 bases stayed unmatched. CDR3 in amino acids: CASSQYPRGYRGGGNTEAFF. The CDR3 nucleotides read TGTGCCAGCAGTCAATACCCGAGAGGGTACAGGGGAGGTGGGAACACTGAAGCTTTCTTT.

This clonotype was counted only a few times. The chain combines TRBV20-1 with TRBJ1-2, with TRBD1 matching over 8 bases. The CDR3 has 17 residues. V was clipped by 1 base and J by 4 bases; unmatched bases: 14. Germline-derived CDR1 and CDR2 are DFQATT and SNEGSKA (reference sequence). Here the CDR3 reads CSARVSRPDRAGYGYTF. The CDR3 DNA sequence: TGCAGTGCTAGAGTATCTCGGCCGGACAGGGCGGGCTATGGCTACACCTTC.

The chain combines TRBV24-1 with TRBJ2-2; 10 bases fit TRBD1. The germline V gene has CDR1 KGHDR and CDR2 SFDVKD. This CDR3 is built from 16 residues. Germline trimming cut 4 bases from V and 6 bases from J; bases unmatched to any gene: 7. The CDR3 reads CATSESGTGVSGELFF. The CDR3 nucleotides are TGTGCCACCAGTGAATCCGGGACAGGGGTCTCCGGGGAGCTGTTTTTT.

This clonotype was seen at least ten times. CDR3 in amino acids: CSVEGGLPNTGELFF. CDR3 DNA sequence: TGCAGCGTTGAAGGTGGCCTGCCGAACACCGGGGAGCTGTTTTTT. The chain is built from TRBV29-1 and TRBJ2-2; D unclear. Trimming left V 1 base short and J 0 bases short, with 9 bases between. This CDR3 contains 15 residues. Germline assignment: CDR1 SQVTM and CDR2 ANQGSEA.

The gene calls are TRBV20-1 and TRBJ1-5, with D tentatively TRBD1 (5 bases). V gave up 1 base and J gave up 2 bases, with 12 bases separating them. CDR3 length: 15 amino acids. Germline lookup yields CDR1 DFQATT and CDR2 SNEGSKA (reference sequence). CDR3 region: CSARGPGRRNQPQHF. In DNA, the CDR3 is TGCAGTGCTAGAGGCCCGGGACGTCGCAATCAGCCCCAGCATTTT.

Only a few counts were recorded for this clonotype. The chain has TRBV7-8 and TRBJ1-5; D gene ambiguous. The CDR3 runs 16 residues. CDR1 and CDR2 (germline): SGHVS, FQNEAQ. Trimming removed 2 bases from V and 6 bases from J, with 17 bases in between. The CDR3 reads CASSLSPPWSGQPQHF. The CDR3 DNA is TGTGCCAGCAGCTTATCCCCGCCTTGGAGCGGTCAGCCCCAGCATTTT. Combining the CDR3 with reference TRBV7-8 and TRBJ1-5 gives the whole variable domain GAGVSQSPRYKVAKRGQDVALRCDPISGHVSLFWYQQALGQGPEFLTYFQNEAQLDKSGLPSDRFFAERPEGSVSTLKIQRTQQEDSAVYLCASSLSPPWSGQPQHFGDGTRLSIL.

The CDR3 spells CASTTGGQYEQYF. The CDR3 DNA sequence: TGCGCCAGTACGACAGGAGGACAATACGAGCAGTACTTC. V usage is TRBV5-1 and J usage is TRBJ2-7, with D possibly TRBD1 on 6 matching bases. The germline V gene encodes CDR1 SGHRS and CDR2 YFSETQ. The V and J ends lost 8 bases and 4 bases respectively, with 16 bases between them. This CDR3 comprises 13 residues.

There are a few counts of this clonotype. This rearrangement joins TRBV4-3 to TRBJ1-2, with a weak D call TRBD1 (6 bases). The CDR3 is 15 residues long. V was pared by 0 bases and J by 4 bases, with 12 bases between. The germline V gene has CDR1 LGHNA and CDR2 YSLEER. In DNA form, the CDR3 reads TGCGCCAGCAGCCAAGATTTTCAGGGGACCTATGGCTACACCTTC. Its protein is CASSQDFQGTYGYTF.

This clonotype was recorded many times. The rearrangement uses TRBV10-3 and TRBJ2-3; no firm D call. Germline lookup yields CDR1 ENHRY and CDR2 SYGVKD. The V and J ends lost 10 bases and 1 base respectively, with 9 bases between them. The CDR3 is 12 residues long. This CDR3 is CANGYGTDTQYF. In nucleotides, the CDR3 is TGTGCCAACGGGTATGGCACAGATACGCAGTATTTT.

This clonotype has more than one count but fewer than ten. This chain joins TRBV24-1 and TRBJ2-1, with 14 bases aligning to TRBD2. This CDR3 is built from 16 residues. From germline, CDR1 is KGHDR and CDR2 SFDVKD. Trimming cost V 3 bases and J 8 bases; bases outside gene matches: 5. CDR3 region: CATSDGGLAGVYEQFF. The CDR3 DNA is TGTGCCACCAGTGATGGGGGACTAGCGGGAGTTTATGAGCAGTTCTTC.